Listed below are T cell receptor beta chains from one sample, sequenced in a study of T cells in tumors after PD-1 blockade. Generated by immunoSEQ multiplex PCR, the TCRdb table keeps only in-frame clones and is missing some. The sample lists 30,000 to 40,000 clones, 78% occurring once. Here the sequenced sample was PBMCs, taken before anti-PD-1 treatment. These TCRs come from a human donor with basal cell carcinoma. CDR3s include the opening cysteine and the closing phenylalanine or tryptophan. The D gene is left open where the match is weak. For some rows the clone size is stated as once, few or many, or as a class when expanded; others skip it.

D gene,J gene,V gene,clone size,CDR3 DNA,CDR3 protein
TRBD1,TRBJ2-3,TRBV29-1,NA,TGCAGCGTTGGCTCCGGGACAGGATACACAGATACGCAGTATTTT,CSVGSGTGYTDTQYF
TRBD2,TRBJ2-1,TRBV7-9,NA,TGTGCCAGCAGCTTAAAGAATAGCGGGGGCCGCGATGAGCAGTTCTTC,CASSLKNSGGRDEQFF
TRBD1,TRBJ2-7,TRBV2,NA,TGTGCCAGCAGTGGGACAGGGGACGAGCAGTACTTC,CASSGTGDEQYF
TRBD2,TRBJ2-1,TRBV5-1,NA,TGCGCCAGCAGCTTCCTACCGGGACTAGCGGATTACAATGAGCAGTTCTTC,CASSFLPGLADYNEQFF
TRBD2,TRBJ2-1,TRBV6-4,NA,TGTGCCAGCAGTCCAGGGAGCGGGAGGTTCTCCTACAATGAGCAGTTCTTC,CASSPGSGRFSYNEQFF
NA,TRBJ1-1,TRBV7-9,few,TGTGCCAGCAGCCCCGGGGGCGGAAGATACACTGAAGCTTTCTTT,CASSPGGGRYTEAFF
TRBD1,TRBJ2-3,TRBV6-2/TRBV6-3,NA,TGTGCCAGCAGCCAAACGATTACAGGGGGCGTAAGAGGGAGCGGAGCGGATACGCAGTATTTT,CASSQTITGGVRGSGADTQYF
NA,TRBJ2-4,TRBV7-8,once,TGTGCCAGCAGCTTAGCGAGGGCAGGGGGGATGGGCAACATTCAGTACTTC,CASSLARAGGMGNIQYF
NA,TRBJ1-6,TRBV19,few,TGTGCCAGTGAGGTCCCGGGCTCACCCCTCCACTTT,CASEVPGSPLHF
NA,TRBJ2-1,TRBV5-1,once,TGCGCCAGCAGCTTGATTGTCGGGGGACTGGGAAGTACGGGCAATGAGCAGTTCTTC,CASSLIVGGLGSTGNEQFF
TRBD1,TRBJ2-7,TRBV10-3,once,TGTGCCATCAGCGGAAGGGACAGGGTCTACGAGCAGTACTTC,CAISGRDRVYEQYF
NA,TRBJ2-2,TRBV24-1,NA,TGTGCCACCAGTGCAGGGAAAACAAACACCGGGGAGCTGTTTTTT,CATSAGKTNTGELFF
NA,TRBJ2-5,TRBV11-3,NA,TGTGCCAGCAGCAAAACCTCGTTGCGGGGCCTACAAGAGACCCAGTACTTC,CASSKTSLRGLQETQYF
NA,TRBJ1-2,TRBV21-1,NA,TGTGCCAGCAGCAAAGGGGCGGACAGAAAGGGCTACACCTTC,CASSKGADRKGYTF
TRBD2,TRBJ2-1,TRBV3-1/TRBV3-2,once,TGTGCCAGCAGCCAACTAGCGGTGGGATACAATGAGCAGTTCTTC,CASSQLAVGYNEQFF
TRBD2,TRBJ2-7,TRBV9,NA,TGTGCCAGCAGCGCTGGACAAGCGGGGGCTCCCTACGAGCAGTACTTC,CASSAGQAGAPYEQYF
NA,TRBJ2-7,TRBV2,few,TGTGCCAGCAAAGCGATTGACCGGGAGCAGTACTTC,CASKAIDREQYF
TRBD2,TRBJ2-4,TRBV20-1,NA,TGCAGTGCTAGTTTAGGGCGAGGACTAGACGCCAAAAACATTCAGTACTTC,CSASLGRGLDAKNIQYF